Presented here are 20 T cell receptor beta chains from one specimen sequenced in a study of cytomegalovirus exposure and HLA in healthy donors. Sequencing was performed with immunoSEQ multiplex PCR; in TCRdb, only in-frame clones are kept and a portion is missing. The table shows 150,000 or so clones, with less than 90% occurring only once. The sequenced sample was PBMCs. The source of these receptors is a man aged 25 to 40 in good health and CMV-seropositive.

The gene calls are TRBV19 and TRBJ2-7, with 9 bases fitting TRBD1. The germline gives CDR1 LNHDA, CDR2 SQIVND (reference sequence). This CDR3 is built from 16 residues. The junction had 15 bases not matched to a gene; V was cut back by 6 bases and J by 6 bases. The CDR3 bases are TGTGCCAGTAGCAGCTTCTCGGACAGGGGTAATTCCGAGCAGTACTTC. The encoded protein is CASSSFSDRGNSEQYF. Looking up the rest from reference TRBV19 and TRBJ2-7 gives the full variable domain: DGGITQSPKYLFRKEGQNVTLSCEQNLNHDAMYWYRQDPGQGLRLIYYSQIVNDFQKGDIAEGYSVSREKKESFPLTVTSAQKNPTAFYLCASSSFSDRGNSEQYFGPGTRLTVT.

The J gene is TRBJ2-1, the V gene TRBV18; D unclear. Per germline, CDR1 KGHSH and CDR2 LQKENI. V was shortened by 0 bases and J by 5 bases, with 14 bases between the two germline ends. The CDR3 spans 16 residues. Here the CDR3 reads CASSPPLVVSHNEQFF. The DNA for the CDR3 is TGTGCCAGCTCACCACCTCTAGTAGTCTCTCACAATGAGCAGTTCTTC.

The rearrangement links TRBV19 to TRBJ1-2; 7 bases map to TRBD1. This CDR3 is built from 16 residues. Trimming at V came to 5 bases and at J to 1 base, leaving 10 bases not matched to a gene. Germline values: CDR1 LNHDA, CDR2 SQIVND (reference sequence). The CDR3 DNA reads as TGTGCCAGTAGTGCCCCAGACAGGGATATTAACTATGGCTACACCTTC. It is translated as CASSAPDRDINYGYTF.

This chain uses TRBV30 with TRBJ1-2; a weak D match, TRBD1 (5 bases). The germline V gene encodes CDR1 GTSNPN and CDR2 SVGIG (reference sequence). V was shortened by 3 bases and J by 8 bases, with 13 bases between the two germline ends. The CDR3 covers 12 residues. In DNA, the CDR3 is TGTGCCTGGAGCCCCAGGGCGTCCGGCTACACCTTC. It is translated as CAWSPRASGYTF. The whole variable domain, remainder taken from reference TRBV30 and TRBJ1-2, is SQTIHQWPATLVQPVGSPLSLECTVEGTSNPNLYWYRQAAGRGLQLLFYSVGIGQISSEVPQNLSASRPQDRQFILSSKKLLLSDSGFYLCAWSPRASGYTFGSGTRLTVV.

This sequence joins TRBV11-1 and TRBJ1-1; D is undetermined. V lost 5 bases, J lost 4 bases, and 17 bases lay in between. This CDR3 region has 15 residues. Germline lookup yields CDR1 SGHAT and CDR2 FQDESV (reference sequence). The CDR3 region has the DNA TGTGCCAGCAGCCACAGCCGGGGATGGGGCACTGAAGCTTTCTTT. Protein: CASSHSRGWGTEAFF.

Here the CDR3 reads CASSSWTSAAYNEQFF. The CDR3 nucleotides are TGTGCCAGCAGTTCATGGACTAGCGCAGCCTACAATGAGCAGTTCTTC. The chain employs TRBV28 and TRBJ2-1; 9 bases are a match to TRBD2. The junction had 6 bases not matched to a gene; V was cut back by 4 bases and J by 2 bases. Germline V CDR1 and CDR2: MDHEN, SYDVKM. This CDR3 comprises 16 residues.

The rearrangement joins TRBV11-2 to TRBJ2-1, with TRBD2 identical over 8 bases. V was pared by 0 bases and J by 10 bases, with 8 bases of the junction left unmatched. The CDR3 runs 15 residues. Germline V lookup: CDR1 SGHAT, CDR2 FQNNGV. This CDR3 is CASSLEAGVGSEQFF. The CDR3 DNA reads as TGTGCCAGCAGCTTAGAAGCGGGAGTGGGTTCCGAGCAGTTCTTC.

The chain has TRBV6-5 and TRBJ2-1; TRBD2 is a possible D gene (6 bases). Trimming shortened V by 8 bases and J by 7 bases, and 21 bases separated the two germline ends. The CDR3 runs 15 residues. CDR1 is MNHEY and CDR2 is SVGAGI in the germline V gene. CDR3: CASRSPPRGTNEQFF. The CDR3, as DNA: TGTGCCAGCCGTTCGCCCCCCAGAGGGACTAATGAGCAGTTCTTC.

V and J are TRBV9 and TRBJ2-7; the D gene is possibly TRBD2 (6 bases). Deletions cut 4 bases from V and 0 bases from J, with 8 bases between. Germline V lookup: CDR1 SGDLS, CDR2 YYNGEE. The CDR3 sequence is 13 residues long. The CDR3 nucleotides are TGTGCCAGCAGCCCCGGGGGCTCCTACGAGCAGTACTTC. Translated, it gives CASSPGGSYEQYF.

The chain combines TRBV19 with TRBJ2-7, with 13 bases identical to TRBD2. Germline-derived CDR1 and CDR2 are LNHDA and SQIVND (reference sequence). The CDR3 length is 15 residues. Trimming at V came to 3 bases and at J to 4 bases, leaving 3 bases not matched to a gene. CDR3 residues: CASSMSTSGRYEQYF. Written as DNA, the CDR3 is TGTGCCAGTAGTATGTCGACTAGCGGGAGGTACGAGCAGTACTTC.

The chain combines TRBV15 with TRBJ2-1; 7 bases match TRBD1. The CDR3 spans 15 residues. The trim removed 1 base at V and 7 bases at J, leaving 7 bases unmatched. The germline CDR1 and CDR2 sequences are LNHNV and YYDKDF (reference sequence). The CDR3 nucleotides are TGTGCCACCAGCAGAGGGCAGGGGGTAAATAATGAGCAGTTCTTC. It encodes CATSRGQGVNNEQFF.

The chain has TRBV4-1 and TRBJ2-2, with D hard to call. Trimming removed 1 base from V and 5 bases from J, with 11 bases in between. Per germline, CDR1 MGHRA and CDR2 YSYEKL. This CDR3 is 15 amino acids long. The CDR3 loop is CASSQGVQYTGELFF. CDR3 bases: TGCGCCAGCAGCCAAGGTGTACAGTATACCGGGGAGCTGTTTTTT.

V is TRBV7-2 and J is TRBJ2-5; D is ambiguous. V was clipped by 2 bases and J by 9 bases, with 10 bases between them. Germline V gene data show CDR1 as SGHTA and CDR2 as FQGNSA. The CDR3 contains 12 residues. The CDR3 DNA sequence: TGTGCCAGCAGCTTACTCCTTGAGGCCCAGTACTTC. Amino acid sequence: CASSLLLEAQYF.

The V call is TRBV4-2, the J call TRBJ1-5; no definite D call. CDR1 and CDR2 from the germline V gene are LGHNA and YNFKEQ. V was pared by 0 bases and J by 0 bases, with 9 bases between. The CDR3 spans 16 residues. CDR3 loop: CASSQDGGYSNQPQHF. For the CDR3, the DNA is TGTGCCAGCAGCCAAGATGGAGGGTATAGCAATCAGCCCCAGCATTTT.

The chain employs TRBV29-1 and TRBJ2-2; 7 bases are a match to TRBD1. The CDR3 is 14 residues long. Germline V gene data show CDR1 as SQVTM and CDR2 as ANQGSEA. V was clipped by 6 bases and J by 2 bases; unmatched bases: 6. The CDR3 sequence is CSVKGAVNTGELFF. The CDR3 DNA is TGCAGCGTCAAGGGGGCGGTCAACACCGGGGAGCTGTTTTTT.

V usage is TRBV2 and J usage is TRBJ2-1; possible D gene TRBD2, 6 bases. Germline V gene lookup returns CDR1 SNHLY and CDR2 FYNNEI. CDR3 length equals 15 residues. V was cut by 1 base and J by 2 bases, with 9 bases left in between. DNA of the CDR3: TGTGCCAGCAGTGAAGAAGCGGGTACCTACAATGAGCAGTTCTTC. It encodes CASSEEAGTYNEQFF.

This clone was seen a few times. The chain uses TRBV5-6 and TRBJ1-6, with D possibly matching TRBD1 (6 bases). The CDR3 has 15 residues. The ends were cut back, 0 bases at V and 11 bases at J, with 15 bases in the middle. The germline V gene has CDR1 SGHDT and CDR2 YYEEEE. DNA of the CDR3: TGTGCCAGCAGCTTGGGGGGGGGACAATCGGCACCCCTCCACTTT. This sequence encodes CASSLGGGQSAPLHF.

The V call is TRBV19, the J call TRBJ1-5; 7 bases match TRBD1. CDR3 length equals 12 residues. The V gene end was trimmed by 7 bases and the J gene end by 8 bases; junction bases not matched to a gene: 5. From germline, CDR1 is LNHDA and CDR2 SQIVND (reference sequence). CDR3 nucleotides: TGTGCCAGTATGCCCCAGGGGGAGCCCCAGCATTTT. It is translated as CASMPQGEPQHF.

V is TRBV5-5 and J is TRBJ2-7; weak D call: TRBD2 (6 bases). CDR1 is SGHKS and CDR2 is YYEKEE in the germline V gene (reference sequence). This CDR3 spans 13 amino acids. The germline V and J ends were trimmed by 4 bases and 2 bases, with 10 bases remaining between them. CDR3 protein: CASSGGSTYEQYF. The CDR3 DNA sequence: TGTGCCAGCAGCGGAGGGTCGACCTACGAGCAGTACTTC.

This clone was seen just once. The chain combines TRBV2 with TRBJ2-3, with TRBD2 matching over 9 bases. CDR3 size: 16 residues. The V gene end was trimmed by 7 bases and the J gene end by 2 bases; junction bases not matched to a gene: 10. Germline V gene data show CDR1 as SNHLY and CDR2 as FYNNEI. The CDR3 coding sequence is TGTGCCAGCAAGTCTATAGCGGGAGAGATCACAGATACGCAGTATTTT. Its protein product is CASKSIAGEITDTQYF.